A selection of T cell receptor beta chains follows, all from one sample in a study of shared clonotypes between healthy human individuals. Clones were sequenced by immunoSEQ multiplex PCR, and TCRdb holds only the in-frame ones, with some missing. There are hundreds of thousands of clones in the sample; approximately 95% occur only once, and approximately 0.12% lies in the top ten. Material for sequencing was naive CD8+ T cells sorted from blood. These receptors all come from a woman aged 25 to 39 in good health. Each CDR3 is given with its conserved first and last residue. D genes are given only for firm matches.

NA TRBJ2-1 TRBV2 CASSDVAGTVNEQFF TGTGCCAGCAGTGATGTGGCAGGGACCGTTAATGAGCAGTTCTTC
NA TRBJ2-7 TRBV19 CASRQGDRRGYEQYF TGTGCCAGTAGGCAAGGTGACAGAAGAGGGTACGAGCAGTACTTC
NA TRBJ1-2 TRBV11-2 CASSLVEEAYGYTF TGTGCCAGCAGCTTAGTTGAAGAGGCCTATGGCTACACCTTC
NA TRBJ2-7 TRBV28 CASGLSIGVGPEQYF TGTGCCAGTGGACTGAGCATAGGGGTAGGGCCCGAGCAGTACTTC
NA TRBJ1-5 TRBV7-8 CASSSIYSNQPQHF TGTGCCAGCAGCTCCATTTATAGCAATCAGCCCCAGCATTTT
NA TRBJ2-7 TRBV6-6 CASSATLAGYEQYF TGTGCCAGCAGTGCAACTCTCGCGGGCTACGAGCAGTACTTC
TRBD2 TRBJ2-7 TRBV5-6 CASSGGTSGIGEQYF TGTGCCAGCAGCGGTGGGACTAGCGGGATCGGCGAGCAGTACTTC
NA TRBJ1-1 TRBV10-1 CASSPMLLGNLNTEAFF TGCGCCAGCAGCCCAATGTTGTTAGGGAATTTGAACACTGAAGCTTTCTTT
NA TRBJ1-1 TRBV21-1 CASRGGADSGTEAFF TGTGCCAGCAGGGGAGGCGCAGACAGTGGGACTGAAGCTTTCTTT
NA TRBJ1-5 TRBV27 CASKTGHQPQHF TGTGCCAGCAAGACAGGACATCAGCCCCAGCATTTT
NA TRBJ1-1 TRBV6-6 CASSSYTEAFF TGTGCCAGCAGTTCATACACTGAAGCTTTCTTT
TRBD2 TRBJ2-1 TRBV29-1 CSVEGLGLAGVNEQFF TGCAGCGTTGAAGGACTCGGACTAGCGGGAGTGAATGAGCAGTTCTTC
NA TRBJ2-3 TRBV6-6 CASGADTQYF TGTGCCAGCGGGGCAGATACGCAGTATTTT
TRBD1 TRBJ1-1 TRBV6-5 CASSLIPGQGYTEAFF TGTGCCAGCAGTTTAATTCCGGGACAGGGGTACACTGAAGCTTTCTTT
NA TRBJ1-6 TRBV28 CASSLEGRDGTLHF TGTGCCAGCAGTTTAGAGGGACGGGACGGGACCCTCCACTTT
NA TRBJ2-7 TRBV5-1 CASSLTGLDYEQYF TGCGCCAGCAGCTTGACAGGGTTGGATTACGAGCAGTACTTC
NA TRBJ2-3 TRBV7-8 CASSGRAWGADTQYF TGTGCCAGCAGCGGACGGGCCTGGGGGGCAGATACGCAGTATTTT
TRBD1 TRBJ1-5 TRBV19 CASMGQPYQPQHF TGTGCCAGTATGGGACAGCCTTATCAGCCCCAGCATTTT
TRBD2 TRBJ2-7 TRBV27 CASSLSPAGVSYEQYF TGTGCCAGCAGTTTATCGCCAGCGGGAGTCTCCTACGAGCAGTACTTC